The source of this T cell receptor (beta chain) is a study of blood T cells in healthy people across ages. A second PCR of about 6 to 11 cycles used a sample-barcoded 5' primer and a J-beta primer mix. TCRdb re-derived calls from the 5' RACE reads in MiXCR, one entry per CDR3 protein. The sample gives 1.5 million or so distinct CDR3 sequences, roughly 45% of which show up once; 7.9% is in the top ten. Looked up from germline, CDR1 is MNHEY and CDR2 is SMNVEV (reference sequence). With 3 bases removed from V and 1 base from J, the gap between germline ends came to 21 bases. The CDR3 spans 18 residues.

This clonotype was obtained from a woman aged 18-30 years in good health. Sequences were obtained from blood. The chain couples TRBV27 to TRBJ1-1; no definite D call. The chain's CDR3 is CASSFAAGRFVGNTEAFF. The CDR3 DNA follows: TGTGCCAGCAGTTTCGCGGCAGGTCGGTTTGTGGGGAACACTGAAGCTTTCTTT.